What follows describes a single T cell receptor beta chain. Its specificity is unknown. These data belong to a study of graft-versus-host responses after intestinal transplantation. Here immunoSEQ multiplex PCR was the method, and the copy in TCRdb shows in-frame clones only, minus some. The profile shows 100,000 or so clones, about 92% of them singletons. The study, taken as a whole, reports: The authors found GvH clones in recipient marrow, some appearing first in ileum or blood.

The clonotype originates from a human donor who received an intestinal transplant. Sample: unstimulated CD8+ T cells sorted from spleen or lymph node cells, taken before intestinal transplant.

CDR3 DNA: TGTGCCACCTCTCCGGGGGAATATACGCAGTATTTT. This translates into CATSPGEYTQYF. The gene calls are TRBV7-2 and TRBJ2-3, with D possibly TRBD2 on 6 matching bases. CDR3 length: 12 amino acids. From germline, CDR1 is SGHTA and CDR2 FQGNSA. The V gene lost 10 bases and the J gene lost 7 bases, with 15 bases spanning the gap.